This TCR beta chain was sequenced for a study of shared clonotypes between healthy human individuals (dated by TCRdb to about 2020). Study-wide context: The cohort comprised two women and a few men aged 18 to 49 years. Leukapheresis yielded between about 0.85 and 9 billion PBMCs per donor. To increase sequencing depth and limit assay-specific biases, different laboratories used diverse techniques to prepare libraries and sequence TCR repertoires. To estimate repertoire size and how much clonotypes are shared between individuals, the study performed deep sequencing of blood TCR repertoires from roughly five healthy adults. For each donor, CD4 naive and CD4 memory were each given three plates, CD8 naive was given two plates, and CD8 memory was given one plate.

TCR CDR3 regions were amplified from genomic DNA by multiplex PCR using the deep immunoSEQ assay. For each cell subset, the extracted genomic DNA was distributed evenly across all wells of several immunoSEQ 96-well plates, and each plate served as one replicate. Each replicate PCR for sorted subsets received 200 ng genomic DNA, equal to 28,000 or so T cell genomes. Purified libraries were measured with a Qubit 3.0 fluorometer, size-checked on a Bioanalyzer 2100, and measured again with the KAPA Library Quantification kit. Every immunoSEQ 96-well plate was sequenced on a separate single-read 150-cycle Illumina NextSeq 550 flow cell. The original methods were these. Because the immunoSEQ output included only junctional sequences and no quality scores, the filtering could not be the same as the filtering used for full-length reads. To assign V/J genes and CDR3, sequences were annotated against IMGT germline references using PyIR, a Python wrapper for IgBLAST v1.9. Reads were removed for weak V/J assignments (E-value above 1e-6), missing CDR3, stop codons, out-of-frame junctions, or ambiguous translated residues. A V3J clonotype was defined by an identical inferred V gene, J gene, and CDR3 amino acid sequence. To compute the percentage overlap between repertoires, the number of shared unique clonotypes was divided by the size of the smaller repertoire. Richness of each repertoire was evaluated using RTK rarefaction, the Chao1 estimator, and Recon v2.1 estimates of unobserved clonotypes. OLGA was used to compute generation probabilities for all TCRbeta clonotypes that the gDNA method yielded from four donors. The immuneACCESS repertoire file appears here via TCRdb, limited to in-frame rearrangements. These files lack a portion of the clones; in checked studies, under half of the deficit traces to unresolved V genes, and the cause of the others is not known. V and J calls and clone size are those listed in that table; D and trimming were worked out from the DNA. The sample includes 2 million to 2.5 million clones, with around 95% observed a single time. 0.1% to 0.15% of the sample goes to the ten largest clones.

The donors were healthy, HIV-negative adults who had no recently reported acute infections or vaccinations. Every donor was a Caucasian adult residing in Nashville, Tennessee, USA. CD4+ T cells were enriched by magnetic negative selection, after which naive cells were positively selected on CD45RA and the negative fraction was taken as the memory subset. Blood was collected by leukapheresis, and PBMCs were isolated by Ficoll-Histopaque density gradient centrifugation and then cryopreserved in liquid nitrogen vapor phase. Purity and quantity of every magnetically sorted T cell population were checked by analytical flow cytometry. Genomic DNA was isolated from each sorted fraction and quantified by UV absorbance on a Nanodrop 2000c. General conclusions and limits of the study: Because the study included a small number of donors, the genetic and exposure-history diversity represented was limited. Approximately 5% of naive CD4, 3.5% of naive CD8, roughly 2.5% of memory CD4, and about 0.4% of memory CD8 clonotypes were shared across a few donors. Pairwise subsampling indicated that sequencing depth was expected to affect the degree of clonotype sharing among donors. Higher generation probabilities were observed for clonotypes shared by all four sorted-subset donors than for non-shared clonotypes. Naive subsets generally had larger estimated clonotype richness than memory subsets did. Even with the large sequencing depth, rarefaction of the sorted-subset datasets indicated that sequencing was incomplete. Sampling was restricted to blood, and TCR repertoires in tissues likely differ from the TCR repertoires found in blood.

Details on this clone: Its target antigen remains unknown. Per-base qualities were not stored, and no clone one base away is much larger.

The CDR3 contains 16 residues, cysteine and phenylalanine counted. Just CDR3 DNA is preserved here, 48 bases in frame from base 1. Germline trimming amounts to 3 bases on V and 1 base on J, with 7 as the count of junction bases outside the gene matches. The germline V gene provides CDR1 SGHTA and CDR2 FQGNSA. The sequencing sample was made of naive CD4+ T cells sorted from blood. The sample's cell subset or site, from its label and the paper: CD45RA+ positively selected. The source is a man between 18 and 29 years old in good health. The receptor chain draws on TRBV7-2 and TRBJ1-1, with 8 central nucleotides matching TRBD1. CDR3 sequence: CASSLAGTGGNTEAFF. The nucleotide sequence reads TGTGCCAGCAGCTTGGCCGGGACAGGTGGGAACACTGAAGCTTTCTTT.